The count of the clone carrying this T cell receptor beta chain is one. Germline V lookup: CDR1 SQVTM, CDR2 ANQGSEA. Deletions cut 4 bases from V and 2 bases from J, with 18 bases between. The CDR3 has 15 residues. These data belong to a study of blood T cell repertoires in COVID-19. Clones were read by immunoSEQ multiplex PCR, and TCRdb kept only the in-frame ones, dropping some. The data contain 130,000 or so clones, around nine tenths of them seen just once; the ten biggest clones take up about 1.5%. Sequenced: peripheral blood. The receptor comes from a woman aged 55-69 years with acute or convalescent COVID-19. The chain joins TRBV29-1 to TRBJ2-7, with TRBD2 as a possible D gene (7 bases). Written as DNA, the CDR3 is TGCAGCGTTGTCGGGAGGAGGGGGAGGACCTACGAGCAGTACTTC. Protein sequence: CSVVGRRGRTYEQYF.